A single sample is the source of the 4 T cell receptor beta chains below, sequenced in a study of T cell responses to AZD1222 COVID-19 vaccine. Some clones are missing from TCRdb's copy, which holds only in-frame ones; the method was immunoSEQ multiplex PCR. The sample contains 94,000 or so clones, 90% of which appear only once. The source material was peripheral blood, sampled on day 0 of AZD1222 vaccination. These receptors originate from an adult in good health.

V usage is TRBV7-2 and J usage is TRBJ2-5; possible D gene TRBD1, 7 bases. With 9 bases removed from V and 5 bases from J, the gap between germline ends came to 19 bases. The CDR3 has 14 amino acids. CDR1 and CDR2 (germline): SGHTA, FQGNSA. The CDR3 DNA reads as TGTGCCAGTCCGGGGGACAGCAATACGGAGACCCAGTACTTC. This gives the protein CASPGDSNTETQYF.

V usage is TRBV30 and J usage is TRBJ1-6, with unresolved D. The V gene's germline CDR1 is GTSNPN and CDR2 SVGIG (reference sequence). Trimming pared 4 bases from V and 0 bases from J, leaving 13 bases between. CDR3 length: 16 amino acids. The CDR3 loop is CAWTRTGISYNSPLHF. CDR3 in DNA: TGTGCCTGGACCCGGACGGGAATCTCCTATAATTCACCCCTCCACTTT.

CDR3 loop: CASRKRSGTTAYNEQFF. The CDR3 nucleotides read TGTGCCAGCAGGAAAAGAAGCGGGACGACCGCCTACAATGAGCAGTTCTTC. The chain links TRBV27 to TRBJ2-1, with 7 nucleotides matching TRBD2. J lost 2 bases, V lost 6 bases, and 13 bases had no gene match. CDR1 MNHEY and CDR2 SMNVEV come from the germline V gene (reference sequence). The CDR3 totals 17 residues.

This clone occurred once. The J gene is TRBJ2-5, the V gene TRBV28; TRBD2 agrees at 8 bases. This CDR3 contains 15 residues. Germline CDR1 is MDHEN and CDR2 is SYDVKM. V shed 5 bases and J 1 base; nucleotides not matched to a gene: 6. The chain's CDR3 is CASSPRTSFQETQYF. Written as DNA, the CDR3 is TGTGCCAGCAGTCCTAGGACTAGCTTCCAAGAGACCCAGTACTTC. The complete variable domain, with remaining parts taken from reference TRBV28 and TRBJ2-5, reads DVKVTQSSRYLVKRTGEKVFLECVQDMDHENMFWYRQDPGLGLRLIYFSYDVKMKEKGDIPEGYSVSREKKERFSLILESASTNQTSMYLCASSPRTSFQETQYFGPGTRLLVL.